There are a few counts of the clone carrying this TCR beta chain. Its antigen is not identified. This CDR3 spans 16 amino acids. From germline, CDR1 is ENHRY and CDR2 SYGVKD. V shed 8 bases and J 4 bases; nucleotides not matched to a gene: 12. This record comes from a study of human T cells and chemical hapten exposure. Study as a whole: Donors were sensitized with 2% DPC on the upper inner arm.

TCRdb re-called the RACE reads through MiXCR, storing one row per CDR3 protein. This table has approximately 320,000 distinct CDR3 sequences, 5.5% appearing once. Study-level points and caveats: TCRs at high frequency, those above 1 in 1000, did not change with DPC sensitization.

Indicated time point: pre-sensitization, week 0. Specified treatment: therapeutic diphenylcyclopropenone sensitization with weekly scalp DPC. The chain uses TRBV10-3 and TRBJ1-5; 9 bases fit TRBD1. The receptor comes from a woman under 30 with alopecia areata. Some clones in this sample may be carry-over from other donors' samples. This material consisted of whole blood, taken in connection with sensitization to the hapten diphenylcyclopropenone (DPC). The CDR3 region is CAISLGPGQGNQPQHF. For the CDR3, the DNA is TGTGCCATCTCCCTGGGACCGGGACAGGGTAATCAGCCCCAGCATTTT.